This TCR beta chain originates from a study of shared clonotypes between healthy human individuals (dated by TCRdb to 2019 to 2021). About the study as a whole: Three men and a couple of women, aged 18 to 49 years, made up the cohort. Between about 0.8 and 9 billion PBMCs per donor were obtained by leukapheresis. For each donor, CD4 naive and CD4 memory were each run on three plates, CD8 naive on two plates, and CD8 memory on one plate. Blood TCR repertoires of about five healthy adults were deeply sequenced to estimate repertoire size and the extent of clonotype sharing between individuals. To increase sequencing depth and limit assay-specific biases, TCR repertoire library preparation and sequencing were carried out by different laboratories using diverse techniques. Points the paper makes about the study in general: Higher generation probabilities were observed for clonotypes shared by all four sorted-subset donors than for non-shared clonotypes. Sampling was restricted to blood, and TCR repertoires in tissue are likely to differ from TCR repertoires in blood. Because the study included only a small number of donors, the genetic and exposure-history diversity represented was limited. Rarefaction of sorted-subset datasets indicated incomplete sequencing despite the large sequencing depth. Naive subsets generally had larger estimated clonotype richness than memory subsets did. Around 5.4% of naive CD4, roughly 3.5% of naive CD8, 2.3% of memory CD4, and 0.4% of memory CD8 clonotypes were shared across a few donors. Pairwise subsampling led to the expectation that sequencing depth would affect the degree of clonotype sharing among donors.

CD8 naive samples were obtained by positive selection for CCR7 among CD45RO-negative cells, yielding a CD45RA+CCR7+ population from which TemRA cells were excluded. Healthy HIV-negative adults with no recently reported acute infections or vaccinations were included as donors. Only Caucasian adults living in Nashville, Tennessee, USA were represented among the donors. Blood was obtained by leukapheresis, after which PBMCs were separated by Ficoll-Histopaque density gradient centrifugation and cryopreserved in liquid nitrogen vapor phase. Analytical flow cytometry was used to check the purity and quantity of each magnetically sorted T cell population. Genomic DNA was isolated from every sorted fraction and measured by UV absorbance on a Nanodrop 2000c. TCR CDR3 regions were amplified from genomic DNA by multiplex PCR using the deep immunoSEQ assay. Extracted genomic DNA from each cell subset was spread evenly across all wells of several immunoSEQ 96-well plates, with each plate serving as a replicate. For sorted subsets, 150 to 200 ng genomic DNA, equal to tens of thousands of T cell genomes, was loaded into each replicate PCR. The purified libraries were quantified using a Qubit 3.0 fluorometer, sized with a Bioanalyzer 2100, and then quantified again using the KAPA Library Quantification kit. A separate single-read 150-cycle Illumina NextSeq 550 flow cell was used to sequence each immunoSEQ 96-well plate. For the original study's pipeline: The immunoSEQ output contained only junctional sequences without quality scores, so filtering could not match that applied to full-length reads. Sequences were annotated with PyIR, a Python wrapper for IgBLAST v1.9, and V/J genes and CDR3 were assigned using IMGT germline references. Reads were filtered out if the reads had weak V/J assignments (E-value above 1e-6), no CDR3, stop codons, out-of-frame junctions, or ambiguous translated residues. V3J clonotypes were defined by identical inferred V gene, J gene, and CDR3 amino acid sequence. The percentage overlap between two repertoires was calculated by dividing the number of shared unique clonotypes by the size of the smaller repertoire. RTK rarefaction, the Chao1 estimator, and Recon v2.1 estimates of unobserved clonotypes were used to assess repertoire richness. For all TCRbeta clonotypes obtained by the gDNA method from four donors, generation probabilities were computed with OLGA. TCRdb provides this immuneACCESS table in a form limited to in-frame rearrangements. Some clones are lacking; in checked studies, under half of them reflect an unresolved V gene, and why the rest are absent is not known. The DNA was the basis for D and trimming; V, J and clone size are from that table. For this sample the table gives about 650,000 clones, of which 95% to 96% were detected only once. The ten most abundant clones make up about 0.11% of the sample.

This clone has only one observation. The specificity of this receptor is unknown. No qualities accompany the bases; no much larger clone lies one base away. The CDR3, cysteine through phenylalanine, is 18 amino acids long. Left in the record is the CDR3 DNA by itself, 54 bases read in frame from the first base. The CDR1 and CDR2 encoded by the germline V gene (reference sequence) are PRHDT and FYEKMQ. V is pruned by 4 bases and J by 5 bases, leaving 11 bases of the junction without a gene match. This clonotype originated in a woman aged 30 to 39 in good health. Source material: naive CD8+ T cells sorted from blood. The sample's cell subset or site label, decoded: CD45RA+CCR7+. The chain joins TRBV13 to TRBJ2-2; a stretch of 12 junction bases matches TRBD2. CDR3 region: CASSCIGLAGRDTGELFF. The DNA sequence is TGTGCCAGCAGCTGCATCGGACTAGCGGGAAGGGATACCGGGGAGCTGTTTTTT.